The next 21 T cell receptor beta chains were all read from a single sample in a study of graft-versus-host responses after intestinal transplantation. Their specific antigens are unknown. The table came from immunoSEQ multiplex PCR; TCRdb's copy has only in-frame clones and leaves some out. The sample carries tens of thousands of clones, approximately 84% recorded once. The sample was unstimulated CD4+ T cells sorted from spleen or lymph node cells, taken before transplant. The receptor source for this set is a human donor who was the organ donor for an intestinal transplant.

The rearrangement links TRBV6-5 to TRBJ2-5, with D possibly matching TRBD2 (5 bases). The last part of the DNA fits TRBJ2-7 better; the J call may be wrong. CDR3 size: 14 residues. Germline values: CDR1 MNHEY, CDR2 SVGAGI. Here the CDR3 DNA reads TGTGCCAGCAGTTACCAGTCAGCCCGGGGCGAGCAGTACTTC. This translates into CASSYQSARGEQYF.

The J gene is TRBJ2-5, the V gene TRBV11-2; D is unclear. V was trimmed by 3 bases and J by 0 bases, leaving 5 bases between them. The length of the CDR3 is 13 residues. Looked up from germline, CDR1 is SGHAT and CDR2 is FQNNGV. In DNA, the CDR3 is TGTGCCAGCAGCTTTGGACACCAAGAGACCCAGTACTTC. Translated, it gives CASSFGHQETQYF.

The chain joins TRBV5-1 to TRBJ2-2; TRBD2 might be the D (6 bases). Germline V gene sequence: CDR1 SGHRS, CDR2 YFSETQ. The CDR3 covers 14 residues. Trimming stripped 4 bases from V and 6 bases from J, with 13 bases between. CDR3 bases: TGCGCCAGCAGCAAACTAGGAGGGGCCGGGGAGCTGTTTTTT. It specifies CASSKLGGAGELFF.

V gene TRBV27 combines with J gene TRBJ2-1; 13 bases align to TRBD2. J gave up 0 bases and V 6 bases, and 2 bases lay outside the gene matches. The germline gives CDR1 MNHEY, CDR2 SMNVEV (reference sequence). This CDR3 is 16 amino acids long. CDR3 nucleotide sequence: TGTGCCAGCAGGGGACTAGCGGGAAACTCCTACAATGAGCAGTTCTTC. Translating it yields CASRGLAGNSYNEQFF.

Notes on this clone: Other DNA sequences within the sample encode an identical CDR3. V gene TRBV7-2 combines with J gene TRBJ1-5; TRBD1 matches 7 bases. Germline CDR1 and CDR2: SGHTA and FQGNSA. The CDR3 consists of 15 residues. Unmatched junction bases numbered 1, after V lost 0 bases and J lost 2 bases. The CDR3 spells CASSLAGGGNQPQHF. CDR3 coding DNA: TGTGCCAGCAGCTTAGCAGGGGGCGGCAATCAGCCCCAGCATTTT.

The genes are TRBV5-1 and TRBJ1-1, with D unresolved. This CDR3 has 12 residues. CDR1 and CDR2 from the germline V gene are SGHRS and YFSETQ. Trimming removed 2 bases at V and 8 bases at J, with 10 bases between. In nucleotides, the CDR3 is TGCGCCAGCAGCTTAGGTCTGTCCGAAGCTTTCTTT. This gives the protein CASSLGLSEAFF.

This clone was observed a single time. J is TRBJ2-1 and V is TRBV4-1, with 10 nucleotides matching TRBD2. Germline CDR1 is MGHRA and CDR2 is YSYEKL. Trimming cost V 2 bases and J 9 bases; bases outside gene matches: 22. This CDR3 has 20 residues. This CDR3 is CASSQPIGSGGLGGLGEQFF. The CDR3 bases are TGCGCCAGCAGCCAACCTATTGGTAGCGGGGGGCTTGGCGGTTTGGGTGAGCAGTTCTTC.

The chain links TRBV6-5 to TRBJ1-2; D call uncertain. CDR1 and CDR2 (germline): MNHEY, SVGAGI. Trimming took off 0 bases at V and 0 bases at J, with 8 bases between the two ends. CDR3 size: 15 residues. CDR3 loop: CASSYSNLANYGYTF. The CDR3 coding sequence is TGTGCCAGCAGTTACTCAAATCTAGCTAACTATGGCTACACCTTC.

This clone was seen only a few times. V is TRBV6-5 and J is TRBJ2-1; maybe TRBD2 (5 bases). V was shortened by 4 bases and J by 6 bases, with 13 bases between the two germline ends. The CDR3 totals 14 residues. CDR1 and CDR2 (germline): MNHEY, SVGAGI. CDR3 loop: CASSSPRTGNEQFF. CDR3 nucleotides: TGTGCCAGCAGTTCGCCCCGGACTGGCAATGAGCAGTTCTTC.

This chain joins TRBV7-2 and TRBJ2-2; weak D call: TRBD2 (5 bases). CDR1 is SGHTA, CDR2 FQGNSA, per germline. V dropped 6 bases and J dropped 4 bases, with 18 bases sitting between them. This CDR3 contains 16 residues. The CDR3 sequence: CASRQNGRVTTGELFF. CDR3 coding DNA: TGTGCCAGCAGGCAGAATGGGCGGGTCACCACCGGGGAGCTGTTTTTT. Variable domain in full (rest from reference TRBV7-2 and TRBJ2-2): GAGVSQSPSNKVTEKGKDVELRCDPISGHTALYWYRQSLGQGLEFLIYFQGNSAPDKSGLPSDRFSAERTGGSVSTLTIQRTQQEDSAVYLCASRQNGRVTTGELFFGEGSRLTVL.

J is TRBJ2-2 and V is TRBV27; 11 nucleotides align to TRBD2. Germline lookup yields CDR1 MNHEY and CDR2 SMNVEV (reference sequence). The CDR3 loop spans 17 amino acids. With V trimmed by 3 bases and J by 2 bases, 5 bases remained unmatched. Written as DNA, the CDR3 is TGTGCCAGCAGTTTTAGGCTAGCGGGGGGCAACACCGGGGAGCTGTTTTTT. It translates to CASSFRLAGGNTGELFF.

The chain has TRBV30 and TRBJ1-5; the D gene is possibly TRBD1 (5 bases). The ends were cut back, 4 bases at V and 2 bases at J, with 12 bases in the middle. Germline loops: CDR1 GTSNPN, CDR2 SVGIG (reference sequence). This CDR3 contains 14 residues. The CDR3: CAWKGTAGNQPQHF. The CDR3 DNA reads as TGTGCCTGGAAAGGGACCGCAGGCAATCAGCCCCAGCATTTT.

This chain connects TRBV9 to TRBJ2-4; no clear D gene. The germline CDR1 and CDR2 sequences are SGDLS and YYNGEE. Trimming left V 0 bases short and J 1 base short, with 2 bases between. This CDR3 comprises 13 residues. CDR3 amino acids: CASSVGAKNIQYF. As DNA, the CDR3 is TGTGCCAGCAGCGTAGGGGCCAAAAACATTCAGTACTTC.

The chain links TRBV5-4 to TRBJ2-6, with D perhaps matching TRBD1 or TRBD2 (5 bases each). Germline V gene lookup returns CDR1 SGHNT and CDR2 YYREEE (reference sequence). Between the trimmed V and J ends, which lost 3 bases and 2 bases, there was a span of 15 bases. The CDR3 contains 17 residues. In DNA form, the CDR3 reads TGTGCCAGCAGCTGGGGGTCGCAACTGGCTGGGGCCAACGTCCTGACTTTC. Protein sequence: CASSWGSQLAGANVLTF.

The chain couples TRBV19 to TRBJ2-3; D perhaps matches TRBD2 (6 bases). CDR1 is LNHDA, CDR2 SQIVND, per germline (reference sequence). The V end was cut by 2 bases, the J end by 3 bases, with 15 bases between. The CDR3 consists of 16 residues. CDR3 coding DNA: TGTGCCAGTAGTATAAAGGCCTCCGGGGGAACAGATACGCAGTATTTT. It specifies CASSIKASGGTDTQYF.

The chain's CDR3 is CASSLGRTYTPKEQYF. The DNA of the CDR3 is TGTGCCAGCAGCTTAGGGAGGACCTATACTCCTAAGGAGCAGTACTTC. The chain links TRBV11-3 to TRBJ2-7; perhaps TRBD2 as D (5 bases). Germline V gene lookup returns CDR1 SGHNT and CDR2 YENEEA. The CDR3 spans 16 residues. V was shortened by 1 base and J by 7 bases, with 20 bases between the two germline ends.

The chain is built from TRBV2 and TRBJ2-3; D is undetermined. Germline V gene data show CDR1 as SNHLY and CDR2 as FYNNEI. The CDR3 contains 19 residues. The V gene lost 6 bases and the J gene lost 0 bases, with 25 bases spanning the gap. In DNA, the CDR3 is TGTGCCAGCAGCACCACAATTTTTATCGAGACTTCTAGCACAGATACGCAGTATTTT. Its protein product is CASSTTIFIETSSTDTQYF.

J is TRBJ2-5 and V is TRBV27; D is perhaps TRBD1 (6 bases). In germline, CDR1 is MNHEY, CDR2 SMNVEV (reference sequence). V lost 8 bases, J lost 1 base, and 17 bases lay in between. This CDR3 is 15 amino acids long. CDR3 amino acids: CASPQGMGSQETQYF. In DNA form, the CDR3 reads TGTGCCAGCCCCCAGGGGATGGGGTCCCAAGAGACCCAGTACTTC.

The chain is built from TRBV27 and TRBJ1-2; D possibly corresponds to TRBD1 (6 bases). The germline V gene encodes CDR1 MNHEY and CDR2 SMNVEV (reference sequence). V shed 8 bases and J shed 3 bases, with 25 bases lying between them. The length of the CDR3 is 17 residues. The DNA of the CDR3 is TGTGCCAGCCGGGCTGGACCAGCCAGGGGCCCCTACTATGGCTACACCTTC. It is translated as CASRAGPARGPYYGYTF.

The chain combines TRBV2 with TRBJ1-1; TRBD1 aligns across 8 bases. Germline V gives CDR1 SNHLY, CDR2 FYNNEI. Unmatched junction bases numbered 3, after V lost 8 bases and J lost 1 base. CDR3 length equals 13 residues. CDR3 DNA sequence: TGTGCCAGCCACAGGGGGGAGAACACTGAAGCTTTCTTT. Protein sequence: CASHRGENTEAFF.

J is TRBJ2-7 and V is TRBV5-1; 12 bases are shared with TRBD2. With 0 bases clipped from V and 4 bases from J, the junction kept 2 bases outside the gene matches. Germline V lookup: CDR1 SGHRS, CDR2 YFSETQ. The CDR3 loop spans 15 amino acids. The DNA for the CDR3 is TGCGCCAGCAGCTTGGGGACTAGCGGGATTTACGAGCAGTACTTC. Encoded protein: CASSLGTSGIYEQYF.